This T cell receptor beta chain was sequenced for a study of patients and donors after allogeneic stem cell transplantation. The CDR3 totals 15 residues. The V and J ends lost 2 bases and 1 base respectively, with 9 bases between them. TCRdb called the RT-PCR reads again in MiXCR, with one record for every CDR3 protein. Of about 110,000 distinct CDR3 sequences in the sample, less than 45% were seen once. Specimen: blood, either unsorted or a sorted T cell fraction (not recorded which). J is TRBJ1-5 and V is TRBV12-3 or TRBV12-4, with D possibly TRBD1 on 5 matching bases. The receptor comes from a human donor who was either an allogeneic HSCT recipient or a stem cell or donor lymphocyte infusion donor (not recorded which). It is not recorded whose cells these are; they may come from a transplant donor. This CDR3 reads CASSLRGWSNQPQHF. The DNA for the CDR3 is TGTGCCAGCAGTTTAAGGGGATGGAGCAATCAGCCCCAGCATTTT.